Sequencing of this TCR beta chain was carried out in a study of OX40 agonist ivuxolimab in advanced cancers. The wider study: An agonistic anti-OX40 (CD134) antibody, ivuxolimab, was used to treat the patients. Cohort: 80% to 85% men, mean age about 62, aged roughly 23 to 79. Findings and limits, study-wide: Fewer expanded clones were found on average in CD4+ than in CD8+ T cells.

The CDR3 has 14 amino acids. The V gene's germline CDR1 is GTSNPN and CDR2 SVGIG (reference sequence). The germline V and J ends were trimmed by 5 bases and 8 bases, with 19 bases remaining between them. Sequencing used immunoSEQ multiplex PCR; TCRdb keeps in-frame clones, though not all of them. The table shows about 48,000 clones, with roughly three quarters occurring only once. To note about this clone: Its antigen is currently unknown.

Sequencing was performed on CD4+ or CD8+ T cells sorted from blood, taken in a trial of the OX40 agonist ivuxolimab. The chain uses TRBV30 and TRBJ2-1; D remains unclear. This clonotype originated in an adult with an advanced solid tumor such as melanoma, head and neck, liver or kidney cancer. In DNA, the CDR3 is TGTGCCTGGGCGACTGGTACCTACGGCGATGAGCAGTTCTTC. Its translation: CAWATGTYGDEQFF.